This paragraph reports one T cell receptor (beta chain). The source of the sample is a study of brain T cells in children with intractable seizures. Only cases whose brain tissue showed the highest T cell transcript signatures were sequenced. The method was immunoSEQ multiplex PCR; TCRdb's version includes in-frame clones alone and lacks a portion of them. The sample lists under 45,000 clones; about 93% were seen once. Germline loops: CDR1 MNHEY, CDR2 SVGAGI. This CDR3 spans 14 amino acids. The V gene lost 8 bases and the J gene lost 2 bases, with 13 bases spanning the gap. This sequence joins TRBV6-5 and TRBJ1-5; possible D gene TRBD1, 5 bases. This sequence originates from a girl aged 2 to 9 with tuberous sclerosis and intractable seizures. The sample was peripheral blood, taken at surgery. CDR3: CASETRGGNQPQHF. The CDR3 DNA reads TGTGCCAGCGAAACCCGAGGGGGCAATCAGCCCCAGCATTTT.